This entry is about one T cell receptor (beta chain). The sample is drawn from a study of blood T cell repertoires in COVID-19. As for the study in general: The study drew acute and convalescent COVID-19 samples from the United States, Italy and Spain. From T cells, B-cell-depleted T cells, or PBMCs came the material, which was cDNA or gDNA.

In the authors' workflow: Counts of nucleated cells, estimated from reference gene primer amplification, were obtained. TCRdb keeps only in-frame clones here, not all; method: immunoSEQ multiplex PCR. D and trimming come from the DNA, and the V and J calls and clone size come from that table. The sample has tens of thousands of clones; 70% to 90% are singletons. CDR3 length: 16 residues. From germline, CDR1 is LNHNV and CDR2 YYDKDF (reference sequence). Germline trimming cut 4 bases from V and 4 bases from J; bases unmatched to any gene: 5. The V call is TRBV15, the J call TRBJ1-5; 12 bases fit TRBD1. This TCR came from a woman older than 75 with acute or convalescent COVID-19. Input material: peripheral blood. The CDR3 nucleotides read TGTGCCACCAGCATTCCGGGACAGGGGGCGAATCAGCCCCAGCATTTT. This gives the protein CATSIPGQGANQPQHF. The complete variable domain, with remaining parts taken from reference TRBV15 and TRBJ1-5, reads DAMVIQNPRYQVTQFGKPVTLSCSQTLNHNVMYWYQQKSSQAPKLLFHYYDKDFNNEADTPDNFQSRRPNTSFCFLDIRSPGLGDTAMYLCATSIPGQGANQPQHFGDGTRLSIL.